These 22 T cell receptor beta chains came from one sample sequenced in a study of blood T cells in healthy people across ages. Combining a sample-barcoded 5' primer with a J-beta primer mix, a second PCR ran for about 7 to 11 cycles. TCRdb processed the 5' RACE reads anew with MiXCR; each CDR3 protein has one entry. The sample consists of hundreds of thousands of distinct CDR3 sequences, approximately 49% of them appearing once. Sequenced material: blood. The source of these receptors is a woman aged 60-75 years in good health.

This clonotype was picked up a small number of times. V usage is TRBV18 and J usage is TRBJ2-7, with TRBD1 as a possible D gene (6 bases). CDR1 and CDR2 from the germline V gene are KGHSH and LQKENI. CDR3 length: 16 amino acids. Trimming left V 2 bases short and J 5 bases short, with 19 bases between. In DNA, the CDR3 is TGTGCCAGCTCACCAGAACAAAACAGGGCAGGAAACGAGCAGTACTTC. Translated, it gives CASSPEQNRAGNEQYF.

The sample holds a few counts of this clonotype. The rearrangement links TRBV2 to TRBJ2-3; D unclear. Trimming took off 1 base at V and 2 bases at J, with 4 bases between the two ends. The CDR3 has 13 residues. CDR1 and CDR2 (germline): SNHLY, FYNNEI. The CDR3 DNA is TGTGCCAGCAGTGAAGAAGTCACAGATACGCAGTATTTT. It translates to CASSEEVTDTQYF.

This clonotype has a handful of counts. The V and J genes are TRBV7-2 and TRBJ2-3; possible D gene TRBD2, 6 bases. This CDR3 has 13 amino acids. Germline V gene sequence: CDR1 SGHTA, CDR2 FQGNSA. V lost 5 bases and J 6 bases, leaving 12 bases between the germline ends. CDR3 loop: CASSQPGVDTQYF. CDR3 nucleotide sequence: TGTGCCAGCAGCCAACCGGGAGTGGATACGCAGTATTTT.

This clonotype was observed a handful of times. This rearrangement joins TRBV9 to TRBJ2-3; a weak D match, TRBD1 (5 bases). Trimming stripped 0 bases from V and 2 bases from J, with 10 bases between. The V gene's germline CDR1 is SGDLS and CDR2 YYNGEE. The CDR3 loop spans 15 amino acids. CDR3: CASSVVTGHTDTQYF. Written as DNA, the CDR3 is TGTGCCAGCAGCGTAGTAACAGGCCACACAGATACGCAGTATTTT.

The chain uses TRBV3-1 and TRBJ2-6, with D perhaps matching TRBD2 (5 bases). CDR3 length equals 16 residues. Germline CDR1 reads LGHDT; CDR2 reads YNNKEL (reference sequence). The germline V and J ends were trimmed by 4 bases and 0 bases, with 10 bases remaining between them. The CDR3 is CASSLGIPSGANVLTF. The CDR3 region has the DNA TGTGCCAGCAGCCTCGGGATCCCCTCTGGGGCCAACGTCCTGACTTTC. Using reference TRBV3-1 and TRBJ2-6 for the parts outside the CDR3, the full variable domain is DTAVSQTPKYLVTQMGNDKSIKCEQNLGHDTMYWYKQDSKKFLKIMFSYNNKELIINETVPNRFSPKSPDKAHLNLHINSLELGDSAVYFCASSLGIPSGANVLTFGAGSRLTVL.

This clonotype occurred a few times. The chain uses TRBV5-1 and TRBJ2-3; 8 bases are shared with TRBD2. The length of the CDR3 is 16 residues. Germline V gives CDR1 SGHRS, CDR2 YFSETQ. V gave up 3 bases and J gave up 2 bases; unmatched junction bases: 8. The CDR3 nucleotides are TGCGCCAGCAGCTCCCGGGGGGGACTGGACACAGATACGCAGTATTTT. Residues: CASSSRGGLDTDTQYF.

This clonotype was found a few times. DNA for the CDR3: TGTGCCAGCAGCTCTATGGACCTAAGAGGAGGCTACACCTTC. This codes for CASSSMDLRGGYTF. The V gene is TRBV7-2, the J gene TRBJ1-2, with D hard to call. The germline gives CDR1 SGHTA, CDR2 FQGNSA. The V gene lost 4 bases and the J gene lost 8 bases, with 17 bases spanning the gap. The CDR3 consists of 14 residues.

The V call is TRBV2, the J call TRBJ2-1, with 10 bases identical to TRBD1. CDR3 length: 13 amino acids. Germline V CDR1 and CDR2: SNHLY, FYNNEI. With 9 bases clipped from V and 6 bases from J, the junction kept 5 bases outside the gene matches. The DNA of the CDR3 is TGTGCCAGTAAAGACAGGGGGCTCAATGAGCAGTTCTTC. Residues: CASKDRGLNEQFF. Together with reference TRBV2 and TRBJ2-1, the CDR3 gives the full variable domain: EPEVTQTPSHQVTQMGQEVILRCVPISNHLYFYWYRQILGQKVEFLVSFYNNEISEKSEIFDDQFSVERPDGSNFTLKIRSTKLEDSAMYFCASKDRGLNEQFFGPGTRLTVL.

The J gene is TRBJ2-5, the V gene TRBV5-1; tentatively, D is TRBD2 (6 bases). The CDR3 is made up of 12 amino acids. Germline CDR1 is SGHRS and CDR2 is YFSETQ. V was clipped by 5 bases and J by 11 bases, with 16 bases between them. The CDR3 loop is CASRPGSNEQYF. The CDR3 bases are TGCGCCAGCAGGCCCGGGAGCAATGAGCAGTACTTC.

The J gene is TRBJ2-3, the V gene TRBV7-8; 12 bases fit TRBD2. The CDR3 sequence is 17 residues long. Trimming at V came to 1 base and at J to 2 bases, leaving 4 bases not matched to a gene. From germline, CDR1 is SGHVS and CDR2 FQNEAQ. The CDR3 region has the DNA TGTGCCAGCAGCTTAGAGCTAGCGGGAGGGCACACAGATACGCAGTATTTT. Translated: CASSLELAGGHTDTQYF. The variable domain in full, completed from reference TRBV7-8 and TRBJ2-3, reads GAGVSQSPRYKVAKRGQDVALRCDPISGHVSLFWYQQALGQGPEFLTYFQNEAQLDKSGLPSDRFFAERPEGSVSTLKIQRTQQEDSAVYLCASSLELAGGHTDTQYFGPGTRLTVL.

This clonotype has only a few counts. The junction and the germline gene differ at one end; a read error may be behind it. This rearrangement joins TRBV6-2 or TRBV6-3 to TRBJ2-7; no clear D. The CDR3 has 13 amino acids. Germline CDR1 MNHEY, CDR2 SVGEGT. The DNA for the CDR3 is TGTGCCAGCAGTGACTCACCTTACTACGAGCAGTACTTC. This sequence encodes CASSDSPYYEQYF.

This chain connects TRBV7-2 to TRBJ1-3; D is perhaps TRBD1 (5 bases). The CDR3 has 15 amino acids. The germline V and J ends were trimmed by 5 bases and 2 bases, with 13 bases remaining between them. Germline CDR1 is SGHTA and CDR2 is FQGNSA. Here the CDR3 DNA reads TGTGCCAGCAGCCCATCCAGACAGACTGGAAACACCATATATTTT. Protein product: CASSPSRQTGNTIYF.

In the case of this clonotype: At one end the junction does not follow the germline gene, possibly because of a read error. The chain employs TRBV7-7 and TRBJ1-1, with a tentative D call TRBD1 (5 bases). Germline CDR1 SSHAT, CDR2 FNYEAQ (reference sequence). The CDR3 has 17 amino acids. CDR3 residues: CASRIIWDGYMNTEAFF. As DNA, the CDR3 is TGTGCTAGCAGGATTATATGGGACGGATACATGAACACTGAAGCTTTCTTT.

The V gene is TRBV20-1, the J gene TRBJ2-1; TRBD2 matches 9 bases. Germline V lookup: CDR1 DFQATT, CDR2 SNEGSKA (reference sequence). This CDR3 has 14 residues. Trimming at V came to 2 bases and at J to 7 bases, leaving 6 bases not matched to a gene. CDR3: CSARILAGRNEQFF. The CDR3 region has the DNA TGCAGTGCTAGAATACTAGCGGGCAGGAATGAGCAGTTCTTC.

This clonotype was counted between two and nine times. The chain couples TRBV5-1 to TRBJ2-5; TRBD2 matches at 7 bases. J gave up 5 bases and V 4 bases, and 11 bases lay outside the gene matches. The germline V gene encodes CDR1 SGHRS and CDR2 YFSETQ. The length of the CDR3 is 15 residues. DNA for the CDR3: TGCGCCAGCAGCGTCCTACTAGCGTCGGCCGAGACCCAGTACTTC. Its protein product is CASSVLLASAETQYF.

The chain employs TRBV20-1 and TRBJ2-7, with D hard to call. V shed 3 bases and J shed 1 base, with 10 bases lying between them. The CDR3 sequence is 13 residues long. Germline-derived CDR1 and CDR2 are DFQATT and SNEGSKA (reference sequence). The CDR3 spells CSARQQISYEQYF. The CDR3 bases are TGCAGTGCTAGGCAACAGATATCCTACGAGCAGTACTTC.

The V and J genes are TRBV7-9 and TRBJ1-2, with 7 bases that match TRBD1. The CDR3 is 15 amino acids. With V trimmed by 3 bases and J by 0 bases, 4 bases remained unmatched. Germline V gene sequence: CDR1 SEHNR, CDR2 FQNEAQ (reference sequence). For the CDR3, the DNA is TGTGCCAGCAGCTTGGGCAGGGGGGCTAACTATGGCTACACCTTC. Its protein is CASSLGRGANYGYTF.

This clonotype has ten or more counts. This chain uses TRBV7-2 with TRBJ2-7, with D hard to call. CDR1 is SGHTA, CDR2 FQGNSA, per germline. This CDR3 has 13 amino acids. Trimming took 6 bases from V and 3 from J, leaving 12 bases between them. CDR3 bases: TGTGCCAGCAGGTCCGCCGCAGGCTACGAGCAGTACTTC. Amino acid sequence: CASRSAAGYEQYF.

The chain is built from TRBV29-1 and TRBJ2-5; 12 nucleotides match TRBD1. CDR3 size: 16 residues. CDR1 is SQVTM and CDR2 is ANQGSEA in the germline V gene. After removal of 1 base from V and 0 bases from J, the junction contained 3 bases not matched to a gene. This CDR3 reads CSVEGDRGLDQETQYF. CDR3 sequence (DNA): TGCAGCGTTGAAGGGGACAGGGGGCTCGACCAAGAGACCCAGTACTTC.

This chain connects TRBV7-2 to TRBJ2-5, with D tentatively TRBD1 (5 bases). The CDR3 totals 17 residues. Per the germline V gene, CDR1 is SGHTA and CDR2 is FQGNSA. Trimming shortened V by 5 bases and J by 5 bases, and 24 bases separated the two germline ends. The CDR3 nucleotides read TGTGCCAGCAGCATTAGAGCTACCCTCAGGGTGAAGGAGACCCAGTACTTC. It specifies CASSIRATLRVKETQYF.

This clonotype showed up just once. At one end, the junction sequence differs from germline, possibly due to a read error. V usage is TRBV6-2 or TRBV6-3 and J usage is TRBJ2-7; D is unresolved. The CDR3 runs to 14 residues. The germline gives CDR1 MNHEY, CDR2 SVGEGT. This CDR3 is CASRYLVGTYEQYF. CDR3 sequence (DNA): TGTGCCAGCAGGTACTTGGTGGGGACCTACGAGCAGTACTTC.

The V gene is TRBV13, the J gene TRBJ2-7; TRBD2 agrees at 8 bases. The J call is in doubt because the DNA end fits TRBJ2-5 better. The CDR3 runs to 13 residues. The germline CDR1 and CDR2 sequences are PRHDT and FYEKMQ (reference sequence). The CDR3 region has the DNA TGTGCCAGCAGCCCGGCTAGCGGGGAGACCCAGTACTTC. It is translated as CASSPASGETQYF.